This T cell receptor (beta chain) was recovered during a study of blood T cells in healthy people across ages. The authors ran a second PCR of roughly 6 to 12 cycles using a sample-barcoded 5' primer and a J-beta primer mix. A 12-random-nucleotide template-switch adaptor tagged each cDNA molecule. TCRdb redid the calling of the 5' RACE reads with MiXCR, one entry per CDR3 protein. The data show hundreds of thousands of distinct CDR3 sequences, with roughly 58% seen just once and 30% to 45% held by the top ten. Study-wide findings and caveats: There were more naive CD4+ cells and higher diversity in long-lived donors than in aged donors. Samples with more naive T cells showed higher observed beta diversity. Any conclusive comparison of naive versus antigen-experienced cells was prevented by using unsorted PBMCs.

With respect to this clonotype: Its antigen is still unknown. A much larger clone lies a single base off, so this may be a read error.

Germline assignment: CDR1 MNHEY and CDR2 SVGAGI. The V gene lost 10 bases and the J gene lost 0 bases, with 15 bases spanning the gap. The CDR3 extends over 14 amino acids. The sequenced sample was blood. This TCR was recovered from a man in his sixties in good health. This rearrangement joins TRBV6-5 to TRBJ2-5, with D tentatively TRBD1 (7 bases). This CDR3 reads CAIGGGGHQETQYF. As DNA, the CDR3 is TGTGCCATAGGGGGCGGAGGGCACCAAGAGACCCAGTACTTC.